Listed below are T cell receptor beta chains from one sample, sequenced in a study of blood T cell repertoires in COVID-19. Produced via immunoSEQ multiplex PCR; TCRdb's table is partial and in-frame only. The table has 90,000 or so clones, approximately 91% seen once; the top ten hold roughly 2%. Sequencing used peripheral blood. All receptors derive from a human donor with active COVID-19. The donor label of this sample is uncertain. Both conserved end residues are part of each CDR3. D genes are given only for firm matches. Rows give clone size only sometimes, using once, few, many, or a class for an expanded clone.

j_gene	abundance	v_gene	d_gene	CDR3aa	CDR3nt
TRBJ1-6	NA	TRBV5-6	NA	CASSLPGAPLHF	TGTGCCAGCAGCTTGCCCGGGGCACCCCTCCACTTT
TRBJ1-5	NA	TRBV15	NA	CATSRVRRGNQPQHF	TGTGCCACCAGCAGAGTCCGTCGAGGCAATCAGCCCCAGCATTTT
TRBJ1-2	NA	TRBV7-2	NA	CASSLREDYGYTF	TGTGCCAGCAGCCTCAGGGAGGACTATGGCTACACCTTC
TRBJ1-3	NA	TRBV15	NA	CATSPLTRRSGNTIYF	TGTGCCACCAGCCCATTGACAAGACGCTCTGGAAACACCATATATTTT
TRBJ2-7	NA	TRBV7-2	NA	CASSFGGREQYF	TGTGCCAGCAGCTTCGGGGGGCGCGAGCAGTACTTC
TRBJ2-7	NA	TRBV18	NA	CASSIPGRGEQYF	TGTGCCAGCTCAATCCCAGGGCGTGGCGAGCAGTACTTC
TRBJ1-5	NA	TRBV6-2/TRBV6-3	NA	CASSQNREGQPQHF	TGTGCCAGCAGTCAGAACAGGGAGGGTCAGCCCCAGCATTTT
TRBJ2-7	NA	TRBV18	NA	CASSPEISSSYEQYF	TGTGCCAGCTCACCAGAAATATCGAGCTCCTACGAGCAGTACTTC
TRBJ2-5	NA	TRBV3-1/TRBV3-2	NA	CASSRSAVETQYF	TGTGCCAGCAGCCGAAGCGCTGTAGAGACCCAGTACTTC
TRBJ1-2	few	TRBV6-4	NA	CASYTEGSGYTF	TGTGCCAGCTACACGGAGGGATCCGGCTACACCTTC
TRBJ2-4	NA	TRBV28	NA	CASSFPPGEVLVVAKNIQYF	TGTGCCAGCAGTTTCCCCCCGGGGGAGGTGCTAGTAGTAGCCAAAAACATTCAGTACTTC
TRBJ1-3	few	TRBV6-5	TRBD1	CASSRDRGANTIYF	TGTGCCAGCAGTCGGGACAGGGGAGCAAACACCATATATTTT
TRBJ2-5	NA	TRBV6-5	TRBD2	CASRVAGGTETQYF	TGTGCCAGCAGGGTAGCGGGGGGGACAGAGACCCAGTACTTC
TRBJ1-1	NA	TRBV19	NA	CASISGQMRAEAFF	TGTGCCAGTATCTCGGGCCAAATGAGGGCTGAAGCTTTCTTT
TRBJ2-5	NA	TRBV3-1/TRBV3-2	NA	CASSQVLGAEETQYF	TGTGCCAGCAGCCAAGTTCTAGGGGCTGAGGAGACCCAGTACTTC
TRBJ2-1	once	TRBV3-1/TRBV3-2	TRBD2	CASSQERTRGVRDEQFF	TGTGCCAGCAGCCAAGAACGAACCCGGGGGGTCAGGGATGAGCAGTTCTTC
TRBJ2-2	NA	TRBV9	TRBD2	CASSPFSGLAGSTGELFF	TGTGCCAGCAGCCCTTTCTCGGGACTAGCGGGCAGCACCGGGGAGCTGTTTTTT
TRBJ2-7	NA	TRBV6-2/TRBV6-3	TRBD2	CASSYGGLAMDEQYF	TGTGCCAGCAGTTACGGCGGACTAGCGATGGACGAGCAGTACTTC
TRBJ2-7	NA	TRBV6-6	NA	CASRRIGTPNVGSYEQYF	TGTGCCAGCAGGCGAATCGGGACTCCTAATGTAGGGTCCTACGAGCAGTACTTC
TRBJ2-2	NA	TRBV12-5	TRBD1	CASGLGTGGVTGELFF	TGTGCTAGTGGTTTGGGGACAGGGGGAGTGACCGGGGAGCTGTTTTTT
TRBJ2-1	NA	TRBV6-2/TRBV6-3	TRBD2	CASSFDRRGGLGNEQFF	TGTGCCAGCAGTTTCGACAGGCGGGGGGGCCTCGGCAATGAGCAGTTCTTC
TRBJ2-1	NA	TRBV7-2	TRBD2	CASSLGGSGGPEQFF	TGTGCCAGCAGCTTAGGAGGTAGCGGGGGGCCCGAGCAGTTCTTC
TRBJ1-2	NA	TRBV7-9	NA	CASSLSLGEANYGYTF	TGTGCCAGCAGCTTAAGTTTGGGGGAGGCTAACTATGGCTACACCTTC
TRBJ2-2	NA	TRBV11-2	TRBD1	CASSLGSRGSGELFF	TGTGCCAGCAGCTTAGGATCCAGGGGGTCCGGGGAGCTGTTTTTT
TRBJ1-4	NA	TRBV19	TRBD1	CASSPGTAVREKLFF	TGTGCCAGTAGCCCCGGGACAGCCGTTAGAGAAAAACTGTTTTTT
TRBJ1-1	few	TRBV5-4	NA	CASSLGVPGTEAFF	TGTGCCAGCAGCTTGGGGGTACCGGGCACTGAAGCTTTCTTT
TRBJ2-2	NA	TRBV4-1	NA	CASSRAEGGTGELFF	TGCGCCAGCAGCCGCGCCGAGGGAGGCACCGGGGAGCTGTTTTTT
TRBJ1-5	NA	TRBV4-2	NA	CASSQGTVQPQHF	TGTGCCAGCAGCCAGGGCACGGTTCAGCCCCAGCATTTT
TRBJ2-2	NA	TRBV11-3	TRBD1	CASRGTGVGELFF	TGTGCCAGCCGGGGGACAGGGGTCGGGGAGCTGTTTTTT
TRBJ2-2	NA	TRBV5-8	TRBD2	CASSLFSGGNTGELFF	TGTGCCAGCAGCTTATTTAGCGGGGGGAACACCGGGGAGCTGTTTTTT
TRBJ2-3	NA	TRBV5-1	TRBD2	CASSWRGLAGATSTDTQYF	TGCGCCAGCAGCTGGCGGGGACTAGCGGGGGCCACTAGCACAGATACGCAGTATTTT
TRBJ2-2	NA	TRBV7-9	NA	CASRYQTGPREELFF	TGTGCCAGCAGATACCAGACAGGCCCGCGCGAAGAGCTGTTTTTT
TRBJ1-1	NA	TRBV28	NA	CASSRISPANTEAFF	TGTGCCAGCAGCCGAATAAGCCCCGCAAACACTGAAGCTTTCTTT
TRBJ1-5	NA	TRBV11-2	NA	CASKGPVHWSNQPQHF	TGTGCCAGCAAGGGGCCCGTTCATTGGAGCAATCAGCCCCAGCATTTT
TRBJ1-5	NA	TRBV2	NA	CASSEAPGVYSNQPQHF	TGTGCCAGCAGTGAAGCGCCAGGGGTCTATAGCAATCAGCCCCAGCATTTT
TRBJ1-2	NA	TRBV29-1	NA	CSAGGLQGYGYTF	TGCAGCGCCGGCGGCCTCCAGGGCTATGGCTACACCTTC
TRBJ2-7	few	TRBV29-1	NA	CSVEDITYEQYF	TGCAGCGTTGAAGATATAACTTACGAGCAGTACTTC
TRBJ1-6	NA	TRBV5-5	NA	CASSFQTGTNSPLHF	TGTGCCAGCAGCTTCCAGACAGGTACTAATTCACCCCTCCACTTT
TRBJ1-1	NA	TRBV10-3	NA	CAIRDSMNTEAFF	TGTGCCATCAGGGACAGCATGAACACTGAAGCTTTCTTT
TRBJ2-2	NA	TRBV12-3/TRBV12-4	NA	CASSMNTGELFF	TGTGCCAGCAGCATGAACACCGGGGAGCTGTTTTTT
TRBJ1-2	NA	TRBV3-1/TRBV3-2	NA	CASSQSGYGYTF	TGTGCCAGCAGCCAAAGCGGCTATGGCTACACCTTC
TRBJ2-5	NA	TRBV2	TRBD2	CASSRRLAGKQETQYF	TGTGCCAGCAGTCGCAGACTAGCGGGGAAACAAGAGACCCAGTACTTC
TRBJ1-2	NA	TRBV19	TRBD1	CASSLMFRDRGLSNYGYTF	TGTGCCAGTAGTCTCATGTTCCGGGACAGGGGGCTCTCCAACTATGGCTACACCTTC
TRBJ2-6	once	TRBV7-8	NA	CASSLARVPSGANVLTF	TGTGCCAGCAGCTTAGCACGGGTCCCCTCTGGGGCCAACGTCCTGACTTTC
TRBJ2-7	NA	TRBV6-5	NA	CALGHSGEQYF	TGTGCCCTGGGACATTCAGGCGAGCAGTACTTC
TRBJ1-2	NA	TRBV11-2	TRBD1	CASSQTGTGYTF	TGTGCCAGCAGCCAGACAGGGACTGGCTACACCTTC
TRBJ2-1	NA	TRBV5-1	TRBD1	CASSLRSGGYNEQFF	TGCGCCAGCAGCTTGAGGTCAGGGGGCTACAATGAGCAGTTCTTC
TRBJ1-3	NA	TRBV18	TRBD1	CASSQNIGTGAGNTIYF	TGTGCCAGCTCACAAAACATCGGGACAGGGGCAGGAAACACCATATATTTT
TRBJ2-5	NA	TRBV9	NA	CASSQGSEETQYF	TGTGCCAGCAGTCAGGGTTCCGAAGAGACCCAGTACTTC
TRBJ2-1	NA	TRBV11-3	NA	CASSSVDSSYNEQFF	TGTGCCAGCAGCTCCGTCGATAGCTCCTACAATGAGCAGTTCTTC
TRBJ2-2	NA	TRBV4-2	TRBD2	CASSPWSGTSRGELFF	TGTGCCAGCAGCCCTTGGAGCGGGACCTCCCGTGGGGAGCTGTTTTTT
TRBJ2-7	NA	TRBV11-3	NA	CASSPGQPSEQYF	TGTGCCAGCAGCCCAGGACAGCCTAGCGAGCAGTACTTC
TRBJ2-7	NA	TRBV3-1/TRBV3-2	NA	CASSQDTDTYEQYF	TGTGCCAGCAGCCAAGATACAGATACCTACGAGCAGTACTTC
TRBJ2-6	NA	TRBV28	NA	CASSPTQGSGANVLTF	TGTGCCAGCAGTCCTACACAGGGCTCTGGGGCCAACGTCCTGACTTTC
TRBJ1-1	NA	TRBV2	TRBD1	CASSSTGAVHKAFF	TGTGCCAGCAGTTCGACAGGGGCCGTTCATAAAGCTTTCTTT